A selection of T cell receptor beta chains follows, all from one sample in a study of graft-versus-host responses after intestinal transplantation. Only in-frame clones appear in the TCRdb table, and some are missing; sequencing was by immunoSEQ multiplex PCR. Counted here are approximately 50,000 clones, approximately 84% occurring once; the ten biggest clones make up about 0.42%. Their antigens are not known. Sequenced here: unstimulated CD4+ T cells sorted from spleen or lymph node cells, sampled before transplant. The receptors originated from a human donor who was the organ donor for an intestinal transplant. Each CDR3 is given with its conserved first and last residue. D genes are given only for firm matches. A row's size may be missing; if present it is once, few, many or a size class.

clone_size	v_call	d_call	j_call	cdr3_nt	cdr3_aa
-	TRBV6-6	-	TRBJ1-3	TGTGCCAGCAGTTACAGCTCTGGAAACACCATATATTTT	CASSYSSGNTIYF
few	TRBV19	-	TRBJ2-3	TGTGCCAGTAGTATAGATCTAGCTAGCACAGATACGCAGTATTTT	CASSIDLASTDTQYF
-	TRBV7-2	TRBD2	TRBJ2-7	TGTGCCAGCAGCTTAGACAGGGTAGCGGGGGTCCCCTACGAGCAGTACTTC	CASSLDRVAGVPYEQYF
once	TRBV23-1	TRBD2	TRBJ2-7	TGCGCCAGCAGTCAATCGAGGGGGACTAGCTACGAGCAGTACTTC	CASSQSRGTSYEQYF
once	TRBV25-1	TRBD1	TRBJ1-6	TGTGCCAGCAGTGCAGGCAGGGGGTCCTATAATTCACCCCTCCACTTT	CASSAGRGSYNSPLHF
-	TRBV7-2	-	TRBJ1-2	TGTGCCAGCAGCTTACCCACATACTTCCAGGGCTACACCTTC	CASSLPTYFQGYTF
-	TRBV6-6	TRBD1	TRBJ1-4	TGTGCCACCAAGACAGGGGGCAACGAAAAACTGTTTTTT	CATKTGGNEKLFF
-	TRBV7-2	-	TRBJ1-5	TGTGCCAGCAGCTTAGGTCGACAGAGCAATCAGCCCCAGCATTTT	CASSLGRQSNQPQHF
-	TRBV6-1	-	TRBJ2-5	TGTGCCAGCACATTAGCGTTCCAAGAGACCCAGTACTTC	CASTLAFQETQYF
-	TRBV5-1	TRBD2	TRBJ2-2	TGCGCCAGCAGTTTGAATTGGTTGTCTAGCGGGAGGGCGAACACCGGGGAGCTGTTTTTT	CASSLNWLSSGRANTGELFF
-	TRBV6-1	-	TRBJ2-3	TGTGCCAGCAGGCTAGCGATTGATACGCAGTATTTT	CASRLAIDTQYF
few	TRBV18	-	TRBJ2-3	TGTGCCAGCTCACCCAGGGGGGGCTCCACAGATACGCAGTATTTT	CASSPRGGSTDTQYF
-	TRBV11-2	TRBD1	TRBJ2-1	TGTGCCAGCAGCCACGACAGGGTCAATGAGCAGTTCTTC	CASSHDRVNEQFF
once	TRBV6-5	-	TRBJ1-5	TGTGCCAGCAGTGCGAATCAGCCCCAGCATTTT	CASSANQPQHF
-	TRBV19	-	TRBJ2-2	TGTGCCAGTAGCCCCCTCCGGGACACCGGGGAGCTGTTTTTT	CASSPLRDTGELFF
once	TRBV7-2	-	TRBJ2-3	TGTGCCAGCAGCCTCAAAACGGGGCTAACTAGCACAGATACGCAGTATTTT	CASSLKTGLTSTDTQYF
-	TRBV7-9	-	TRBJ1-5	TGTGCCAGCAGCTTAGATAGGGACCAGCCCCAGCATTTT	CASSLDRDQPQHF
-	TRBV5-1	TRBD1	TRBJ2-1	TGCGCCAGCAGTCGCCCGGGACAGGGACACAATGAGCAGTTCTTC	CASSRPGQGHNEQFF
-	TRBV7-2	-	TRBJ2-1	TGTGCCAGCAGTCTCACGGGACTTCTGCCTGAGCAGTTCTTC	CASSLTGLLPEQFF
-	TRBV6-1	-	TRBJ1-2	TGTGCCAGCAGTGTCATAAGGGGGGATGGCTACACCTTC	CASSVIRGDGYTF
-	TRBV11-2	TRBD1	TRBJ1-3	TGTGCCAGCAGCTTAGCTACCGGGACAGGTGGAAACACCATATATTTT	CASSLATGTGGNTIYF
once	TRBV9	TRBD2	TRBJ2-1	TGTGCCAGCAGCGAGCAGGGACTAGCATCGGGTGAGCAGTTCTTC	CASSEQGLASGEQFF
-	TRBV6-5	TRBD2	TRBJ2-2	TGTGCCAGCAGAGGGACTAGCGGGTTCGGGGAGCTGTTTTTT	CASRGTSGFGELFF
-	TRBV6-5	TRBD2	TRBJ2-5	TGTGCCAGCAGTTCATTGACTAGCGGGAGGGGGGAGACCCAGTACTTC	CASSSLTSGRGETQYF
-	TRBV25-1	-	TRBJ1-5	TGTGCCAGCAGTGAATTTGGGAGCAATCAGCCCCAGCATTTT	CASSEFGSNQPQHF
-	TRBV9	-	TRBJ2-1	TGTGCCAGCCGAATCAGCTCCTACAATGAGCAGTTCTTC	CASRISSYNEQFF
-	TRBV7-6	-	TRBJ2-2	TGTGCCAGCAGCCCCAGGACTATCTCCGGGGAGCTGTTTTTT	CASSPRTISGELFF
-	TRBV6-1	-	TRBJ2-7	TGTGCCAGCAGCTACGGGATAAGCTCCTACGAGCAGTACTTC	CASSYGISSYEQYF
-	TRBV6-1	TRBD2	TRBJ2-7	TGTGCCAGCAGTGGGACTAGCGGGAGGGCCTACGAGCAGTACTTC	CASSGTSGRAYEQYF
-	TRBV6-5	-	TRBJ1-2	TGTGCCAGCAGTTACGCCAGGGTTGGAGGCTACACCTTC	CASSYARVGGYTF
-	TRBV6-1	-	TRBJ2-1	TGTGCCAGCAGCAAAACTCCTGGGGCGTACAATGAGCAGTTCTTC	CASSKTPGAYNEQFF
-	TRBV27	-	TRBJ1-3	TGTGCCAGCAGACCTCAGGGGAGCTCTGGAAACACCATATATTTT	CASRPQGSSGNTIYF
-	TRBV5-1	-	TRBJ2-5	TGCGCCAGCCAAACAGGTACTCAAGAGACCCAGTACTTC	CASQTGTQETQYF
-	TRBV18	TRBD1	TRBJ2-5	TGTGCCAGCTCACCTCTTGGACAGGGTAAAGAGACCCAGTACTTC	CASSPLGQGKETQYF
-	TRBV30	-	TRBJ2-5	TGTGCCTGGAAAGTGGCGGGGGAGACCCAGTACTTC	CAWKVAGETQYF
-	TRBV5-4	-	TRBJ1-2	TGTGCCAGCAGCTTGGGGGGGCTGGACTATGGCTACACCTTC	CASSLGGLDYGYTF
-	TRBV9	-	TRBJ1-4	TGTGCCAGCAGCGTACGAGACGGGAGAAATGAAAAACTGTTTTTT	CASSVRDGRNEKLFF
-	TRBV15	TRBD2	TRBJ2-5	TGTGCCACCAGCAGAGGAGGAGCGGGGGGAAGAGAGACCCAGTACTTC	CATSRGGAGGRETQYF
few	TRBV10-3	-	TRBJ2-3	TGTGCCATCAGGGACAGCACAGATACGCAGTATTTT	CAIRDSTDTQYF
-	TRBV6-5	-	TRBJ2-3	TGTGCCAGCAGTGCCATACAGGGCGGCACAGATACGCAGTATTTT	CASSAIQGGTDTQYF
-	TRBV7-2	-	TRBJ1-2	TGTGCCAGCAGCTTAGGAGGGGGGCAGATATATGGCTACACCTTC	CASSLGGGQIYGYTF
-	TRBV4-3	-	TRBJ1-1	TGCGCCAGCAGCCAAGATCATCGTGGGCAGGTATCAGCTTTCTTT	CASSQDHRGQVSAFF
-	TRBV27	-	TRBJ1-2	TGTGCCAGCAGTTTCTCGGGAAGCTATGGCTACACCTTC	CASSFSGSYGYTF
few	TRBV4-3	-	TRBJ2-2	TGCGCCAGCAGCCTCGCAGGGTGGGGGGCGAACACCGGGGAGCTGTTTTTT	CASSLAGWGANTGELFF
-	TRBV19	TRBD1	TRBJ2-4	TGTGCCAGTAGTAAACAGGGGATAGGAGCCAAAAACATTCAGTACTTC	CASSKQGIGAKNIQYF
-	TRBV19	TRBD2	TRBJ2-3	TGTGCCAGTAGTGGGGAGGGCCGGGATACGCAGTATTTT	CASSGEGRDTQYF
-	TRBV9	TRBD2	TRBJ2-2	TGTGCCAGCAGCTCGCCGGGACTAGCGGGGGGAAACACCGGGGAGCTGTTTTTT	CASSSPGLAGGNTGELFF
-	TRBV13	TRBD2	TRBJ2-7	TGTGCCAGCAGCCGATGGACTAGCGGGACTGTCGAGCAGTACTTC	CASSRWTSGTVEQYF
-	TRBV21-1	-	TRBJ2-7	TGTGCCAGCAGCCACCCCAGGGTAGCGGAACTTTACGAGCAGTACTTC	CASSHPRVAELYEQYF
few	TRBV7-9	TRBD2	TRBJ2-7	TGTGCCAGCAGCTCAAGCCAGGGAGGGCCCTACGAGCAGTACTTC	CASSSSQGGPYEQYF
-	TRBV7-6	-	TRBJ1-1	TGTGCCAGCAGCTTAGCGGGGGCAGGGGTTACTGAAGCTTTCTTT	CASSLAGAGVTEAFF
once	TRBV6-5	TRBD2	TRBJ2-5	TGTGCCAGCAGTGGCGGGGGAAGTGGAGAAGAGACCCAGTACTTC	CASSGGGSGEETQYF
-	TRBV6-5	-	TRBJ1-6	TGTGCCAGCAGTCCAGCCTCAGGTTATAATTCACCCCTCCACTTT	CASSPASGYNSPLHF